What follows describes a single TCR beta chain. Its matching antigen is unknown. The data belong to a study of T cell responses to AZD1222 COVID-19 vaccine. General observations from the study: At baseline, just 6 or 7 AZD1222 recipients tested seropositive. Following two doses of AZD1222, Spike-specific TCR breadth and depth rose. Spike regions recognized by vaccine-associated CD4 TCRs spanned the protein, led by 160-218 and 743-854. Within unmutated variant regions lay the reported targets of nearly half of spike-specific TCRs.

Produced via immunoSEQ multiplex PCR; TCRdb's table is partial and in-frame only. The data show about 100,000 clones, 89% seen once. Trimming removed 0 bases at V and 4 bases at J, with 7 bases between. Germline values: CDR1 MNHEY, CDR2 SVGAGI. The CDR3 has 13 residues. The sequence was obtained from an adult in good health. Here the sequenced sample was peripheral blood, taken on day 0 of AZD1222 vaccination. V gene TRBV6-5 combines with J gene TRBJ2-7, with D uncertain. The DNA for the CDR3 is TGTGCCAGCAGTTACTCGACTGCTTACGAGCAGTACTTC. Amino acid sequence: CASSYSTAYEQYF.